This TCR beta chain was recovered during a study of PD-1 blockade in mismatch repair-deficient tumors (dated by TCRdb to the late 2010s). About the full investigation: The trial enrolled 86 consecutive patients with 11 to 12 mismatch repair-deficient cancer types between September 2013 and late 2016, all previously treated and progressing. Deep sequencing of TCR CDR3 regions was used to track tumor-associated T cell clones in peripheral blood of patients responding to PD-1 blockade. General conclusions and limits of the study: Clones residing in the tumor, which were often undetectable in blood before treatment, expanded quickly after pembrolizumab and then contracted, generally before radiologic responses.

This clone came up once. No cognate antigen has been identified for it. No much larger clonotype is one base removed from it; base qualities were not supplied. Trimmed from V: 5 bases; trimmed from J: 0 bases; junction bases lacking a gene match: 14. The germline V gene (reference sequence) gives CDR1 as LNHDA and CDR2 as SQIVND. Spanning cysteine to phenylalanine, the CDR3 consists of 19 amino acids. Of the read, only the CDR3 DNA is kept; its 57 bases are in frame from base 1. For each enrolled patient, mismatch repair deficiency was established using either polymerase chain reaction or immunohistochemistry. TCR sequencing was performed for a few patients who responded to pembrolizumab therapy. The phase II trial prospectively evaluated PD-1 blockade with pembrolizumab in advanced mismatch repair-deficient cancers, independent of tissue of origin. Peripheral blood T cell samples were gathered serially, both before PD-1 blockade started and at multiple time points afterward. Blood sampling times were expressed in weeks after the first pembrolizumab dose.

The library was obtained by the immunoSEQ multiplex PCR assay. TCRdb stores this immuneACCESS table with in-frame sequences only. Part of the clones is absent; in the studies checked, under half of the shortfall reflects unresolved V genes, and no reason is known for the rest. The sample has tens of thousands of clones on record, approximately 80% of them singletons. The ten largest clones add up to approximately 0.98% of the sample. The chain links TRBV19 with TRBJ2-3; 10 central bases correspond to TRBD2. The material sequenced was PBMCs, taken 38 to 40 weeks after starting pembrolizumab. The receptor comes from an adult with mismatch repair-deficient cancer. In nucleotides, the sequence is TGTGCCAGTAGTCGCAATAGCGGGAGGTTAGGGACTAGCACAGATACGCAGTATTTT. It specifies CASSRNSGRLGTSTDTQYF.